The T cell receptor (beta chain) under discussion was sequenced for a study of neurological immune-mediated disorders (dated by TCRdb to between 2018 and 2021). Study-level background: Using UMI-based sequencing, the study compared peripheral blood TCR-beta repertoires from patients with HTLV-I-associated myelopathy (HAM/TSP), patients with multiple sclerosis, and healthy controls. Longitudinal HAM/TSP and healthy donors had 3 time-points each (about 3-40 month intervals). Longitudinal samples, technical triplicates and paired sorted CD4+ and CD8+ T-cell subsets, alongside PBMC samples, were included among the roughly 100 TCR-beta libraries. The cohort was made up of 65 to 75 subjects, consisting of roughly 15 HAM/TSP patients, about 34 multiple sclerosis patients and about 20 healthy controls. What the research found in general, with its limitations: The highest TCR clonal expansion was observed in HAM/TSP patients, whereas the lowest was observed in MS patients, even when compared with healthy controls. No identical CDR3 amino acid sequences were found to be shared among expanded clones across subjects, suggesting that TCR-beta repertoires were private in all groups.

The germline ends are 13 bases apart after V is trimmed by 1 base and J by 4 bases. The CDR3 runs 16 amino acids, cysteine and phenylalanine included. Only the CDR3 DNA is retained, 48 bases long and in frame from the first base. CDR1 and CDR2 are read off the germline V gene (reference sequence) as SEHNR and FQNEAQ. cDNA was synthesized by template-switch 5'RACE using a primer with a 10-nucleotide random unique molecular identifier that tagged each TCR transcript. Every sequencing run covered 15-18 subjects and yielded more than 180 million TCR-beta sequences. The RNeasy kit was used to extract total RNA. TCR-beta VDJ regions were amplified with primers for the TCR constant region and the 5'RACE anchor, using the KAPA Real-time Library Amplification kit. Sample indexes and Illumina adaptors were added in a first PCR, after which library yield was increased in a second PCR. After purification with Ampure beads, the TCR product of roughly 650 bp was size-selected on a 2% E-gel SizeSelection system. Before pooling, library quality was checked on a Bioanalyzer, concentration was measured with Qubit, and libraries were quantified with the Kapa Library Quantification kit. Libraries were sequenced paired-end 2 x 150 bp on an Illumina HiSeq 2500. To increase sequence diversity, roughly 24-31% phiX was spiked into each library pool. The authors processed their data as follows. The quality-filtered reads were processed with the UMI-based MiGEC pipeline, whose error correction step removed more than 80% of the raw TCR sequences. IMGT germline references were used for aligning VDJ genes, and each clonotype was defined as a unique CDR3 amino acid sequence together with its V-J genes. Clonal expansion, Shannon diversity and CDR3 relatedness were evaluated with VDJtools (CalcPairwiseDistances, ClusterSamples), while phylogenetic trees were built in CLCbio workbench. A clone was classed as expanded if it had 8 or more unique UMIs, a cutoff based on coefficient-of-variation modelling across technical triplicates. TCRdb trimmed the raw reads at Q25, called clones with MiXCR and kept productive beta chains. Every CDR3 protein is listed once, alongside the most common genes and DNA of its rows. What appears here as the V and J calls and clone size reflects TCRdb's work, not the paper's. Here the sample has 40,000 or so distinct CDR3 sequences; about 14% occur a single time. The leading ten clones occupy around 10% of the sample.

The label giving this sample's time point can be read as: longitudinal time-point 3. The healthy controls were volunteers from a blood bank in Maryland, USA. For unsorted PBMC libraries, 2 million PBMCs were used after storage in RNAlater at -80 degrees C until RNA extraction. Peripheral blood was subjected to Ficoll-Hypaque density gradient centrifugation to isolate PBMCs, which were then cryopreserved in liquid nitrogen. This clonotype was observed many times. Its specific antigen is unknown. Base qualities are not recorded, but no much larger clone differs from it by a single base. The rearrangement joined TRBV7-9 to TRBJ1-4, and perhaps TRBD1 as D gene, on 5 matching bases. Sequencing was carried out using PBMCs. This receptor was identified in a man aged 25-45 years in good health. The DNA sequence reads TGTGCCAGCAGCTTAGGTTCGGCAGGGAATAATGAAAAACTGTTTTTT. Its protein product is CASSLGSAGNNEKLFF.